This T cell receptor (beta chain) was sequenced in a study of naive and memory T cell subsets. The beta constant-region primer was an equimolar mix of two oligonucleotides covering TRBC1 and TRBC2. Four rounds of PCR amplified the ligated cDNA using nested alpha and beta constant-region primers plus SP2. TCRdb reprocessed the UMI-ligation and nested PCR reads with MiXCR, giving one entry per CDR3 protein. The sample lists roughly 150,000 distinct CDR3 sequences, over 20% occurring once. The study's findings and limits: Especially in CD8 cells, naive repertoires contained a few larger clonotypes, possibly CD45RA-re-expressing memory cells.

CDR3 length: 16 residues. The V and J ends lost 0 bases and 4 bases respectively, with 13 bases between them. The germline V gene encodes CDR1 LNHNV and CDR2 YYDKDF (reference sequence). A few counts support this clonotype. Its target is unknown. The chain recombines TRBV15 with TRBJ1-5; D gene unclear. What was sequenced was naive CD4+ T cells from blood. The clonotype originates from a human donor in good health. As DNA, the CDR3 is TGTGCCACCAGCAGAGAGCATGGAGACGTGAATCAGCCCCAGCATTTT. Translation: CATSREHGDVNQPQHF.